This entry lists 16 T cell receptor beta chains sequenced from one sample in a study of T cell repertoires in cytomegalovirus infection. Each CDR3 protein is one row after TCRdb ran MiXCR on the reads. The sample contains just under 550,000 distinct CDR3 sequences, approximately 25% of which appear only once. The sequencing input was PBMCs. All receptors derive from a human donor in good health (CMV status not recorded). Some clones in this sample may be carry-over from other donors' samples.

V and J are TRBV3-1 and TRBJ2-2; 8 bases are a match to TRBD2. Germline V CDR1 and CDR2: LGHDT, YNNKEL (reference sequence). This CDR3 contains 14 residues. V lost 7 bases to trimming and J lost 5 bases; unmatched junction nucleotides: 6. DNA of the CDR3: TGTGCCAGCAAAAGCGGGAGAGAGACCGGGGAGCTGTTTTTT. It translates to CASKSGRETGELFF.

DNA for the CDR3: TGCAGTGCTAGAGCGATTGACAGTAATCAGCCCCAGCATTTT. It encodes CSARAIDSNQPQHF. The chain has TRBV20-1 and TRBJ1-5, with D possibly being TRBD1 (5 bases). Trimming took 1 base from V and 4 from J, leaving 11 bases between them. Germline values: CDR1 DFQATT, CDR2 SNEGSKA (reference sequence). The CDR3 is 14 residues long.

The V call is TRBV30, the J call TRBJ1-4; TRBD1 matches at 8 bases. The germline V gene has CDR1 GTSNPN and CDR2 SVGIG (reference sequence). The junction had 10 bases not matched to a gene; V was cut back by 2 bases and J by 8 bases. This CDR3 contains 15 residues. This CDR3 is CAWSIFRGLGEKLFF. CDR3 DNA: TGTGCCTGGAGTATTTTCAGGGGGCTAGGGGAAAAACTGTTTTTT.

This chain uses TRBV19 with TRBJ2-2; a possible D gene is TRBD2 (7 bases). This CDR3 has 14 amino acids. CDR1 and CDR2 (germline): LNHDA, SQIVND (reference sequence). V was trimmed by 5 bases and J by 7 bases, leaving 14 bases between them. The chain's CDR3 is CASSRGAQLGELFF. DNA of the CDR3: TGTGCCAGTAGTCGGGGGGCTCAGCTCGGGGAGCTGTTTTTT.

As to this clonotype: At one end, the junction sequence differs from germline, possibly due to a read error. The genes are TRBV10-3 and TRBJ2-1; D is perhaps TRBD2 (5 bases). This CDR3 spans 13 amino acids. Germline CDR1 is ENHRY and CDR2 is SYGVKD. In DNA, the CDR3 is TGTGCCACGGAACGCGACCTAGCAGGTTCGTTGGAATTC. It is translated as CATERDLAGSLEF.

The rearrangement joins TRBV6-1 to TRBJ2-5; 10 bases map to TRBD2. Germline-derived CDR1 and CDR2 are MNHNS and SASEGT. The junction had 13 bases not matched to a gene; V was cut back by 5 bases and J by 13 bases. The CDR3 spans 14 residues. CDR3 amino acids: CASSYRTSGSNLYF. In DNA, the CDR3 is TGTGCCAGCAGTTACAGGACTAGCGGATCAAACCTGTACTTC.

V is TRBV29-1 and J is TRBJ2-5; TRBD2 aligns across 8 bases. The V and J ends lost 5 bases and 4 bases, in that order; junction bases with no gene match: 3. Germline CDR1 and CDR2: SQVTM and ANQGSEA. The CDR3 covers 12 residues. The CDR3 bases are TGCAGCGTTCCTCTAGCGGGAGAGACCCAGTACTTC. It specifies CSVPLAGETQYF.

This clonotype has a handful of counts. The rearrangement links TRBV28 to TRBJ1-5; D is unresolved. Looked up from germline, CDR1 is MDHEN and CDR2 is SYDVKM. The CDR3 sequence is 12 residues long. Trimming removed 4 bases at V and 7 bases at J, with 8 bases between. The CDR3 region has the DNA TGTGCCAGCAGTTCACAGAGCCAGCCCCAGCATTTT. This sequence encodes CASSSQSQPQHF.

This clonotype was picked up one time. The V and J genes are TRBV5-6 and TRBJ2-1; TRBD2 aligns across 10 bases. CDR3 length: 14 residues. In germline, CDR1 is SGHDT, CDR2 YYEEEE. The ends lost 5 bases at V and 6 bases at J; junction bases unmatched: 5. The DNA for the CDR3 is TGTGCCAGCAGAACTAGCGGGACCGCCAATGAGCAGTTCTTC. As protein: CASRTSGTANEQFF.

This chain links TRBV12-5 with TRBJ1-5; the match to TRBD1 covers 8 bases. The CDR3 covers 17 residues. Germline values: CDR1 LGHNT, CDR2 FRNRAP. V lost 2 bases, J lost 2 bases, and 8 bases stayed unmatched. This CDR3 is CASGLSWTGQGNQPQHF. The CDR3 DNA reads as TGTGCTAGTGGTTTGTCCTGGACAGGGCAGGGCAATCAGCCCCAGCATTTT.

This clonotype was counted ten times or more. The chain is built from TRBV7-8 and TRBJ1-2; a possible D gene is TRBD1 (5 bases). The V end lost 5 bases, the J end lost 4 bases, and 14 bases lay between the germline ends. This CDR3 has 14 amino acids. In germline, CDR1 is SGHVS, CDR2 FQNEAQ. The CDR3 DNA reads as TGTGCCAGCAGCCCGGGTCGTGGGGCCTATGGCTACACCTTC. Protein: CASSPGRGAYGYTF.

The chain recombines TRBV20-1 with TRBJ2-5, with 8 nucleotides matching TRBD2. The junction had 6 bases not matched to a gene; V was cut back by 5 bases and J by 4 bases. CDR3 length equals 13 residues. Germline values: CDR1 DFQATT, CDR2 SNEGSKA (reference sequence). The CDR3 DNA is TGCAGTGCTCCGAGCGGGAGAAGAGAGACCCAGTACTTC. This translates into CSAPSGRRETQYF.

The chain recombines TRBV20-1 with TRBJ2-1, with 13 bases lining up with TRBD2. The J segment lost 10 bases and the V segment lost 1 base, leaving 7 bases of the junction unmatched. CDR1 and CDR2 from the germline V gene are DFQATT and SNEGSKA (reference sequence). This CDR3 is built from 15 residues. This CDR3 reads CSARAPGLAGTEQFF. The CDR3 DNA sequence: TGCAGTGCTAGAGCGCCGGGACTAGCGGGGACCGAGCAGTTCTTC.

This clonotype was seen a handful of times. Here the CDR3 DNA reads TGTGCCAGCAGCTTAATTGGGGGGGTTTTTCGGAACACTGAAGCTTTCTTT. Translated: CASSLIGGVFRNTEAFF. V is TRBV7-9 and J is TRBJ1-1; a possible D gene is TRBD1 (5 bases). CDR1 and CDR2 (germline): SEHNR, FQNEAQ (reference sequence). Trimming stripped 2 bases from V and 1 base from J, with 17 bases between. The CDR3 is 17 residues long. Combining the CDR3 with reference TRBV7-9 and TRBJ1-1 gives the whole variable domain DTGVSQNPRHKITKRGQNVTFRCDPISEHNRLYWYRQTLGQGPEFLTYFQNEAQLEKSRLLSDRFSAERPKGSFSTLEIQRTEQGDSAMYLCASSLIGGVFRNTEAFFGQGTRLTVV.

This clonotype was seen a few times. This chain connects TRBV28 to TRBJ1-1, with 7 bases aligning to TRBD1. Germline V lookup: CDR1 MDHEN, CDR2 SYDVKM. V trimming: 3 bases; J trimming: 5 bases; junction bases outside the gene matches: 6. The CDR3 extends over 14 amino acids. CDR3 bases: TGTGCCAGCAGTTTTAAGAGGGGGCTGACTGAAGCTTTCTTT. The encoded protein is CASSFKRGLTEAFF.

The rearrangement joins TRBV7-3 to TRBJ1-5; D not resolved. In germline, CDR1 is SGHTA, CDR2 FQGTGA. V lost 3 bases to trimming and J lost 7 bases, with 7 bases between them. CDR3 length: 12 residues. In nucleotides, the CDR3 is TGTGCCAGCAGCTTCGTGCGGCAGCCCCAGCATTTT. It yields the protein CASSFVRQPQHF. Drawing the rest from reference TRBV7-3 and TRBJ1-5, the complete variable domain is GAGVSQTPSNKVTEKGKYVELRCDPISGHTALYWYRQSLGQGPEFLIYFQGTGAADDSGLPNDRFFAVRPEGSVSTLKIQRTERGDSAVYLCASSFVRQPQHFGDGTRLSIL.